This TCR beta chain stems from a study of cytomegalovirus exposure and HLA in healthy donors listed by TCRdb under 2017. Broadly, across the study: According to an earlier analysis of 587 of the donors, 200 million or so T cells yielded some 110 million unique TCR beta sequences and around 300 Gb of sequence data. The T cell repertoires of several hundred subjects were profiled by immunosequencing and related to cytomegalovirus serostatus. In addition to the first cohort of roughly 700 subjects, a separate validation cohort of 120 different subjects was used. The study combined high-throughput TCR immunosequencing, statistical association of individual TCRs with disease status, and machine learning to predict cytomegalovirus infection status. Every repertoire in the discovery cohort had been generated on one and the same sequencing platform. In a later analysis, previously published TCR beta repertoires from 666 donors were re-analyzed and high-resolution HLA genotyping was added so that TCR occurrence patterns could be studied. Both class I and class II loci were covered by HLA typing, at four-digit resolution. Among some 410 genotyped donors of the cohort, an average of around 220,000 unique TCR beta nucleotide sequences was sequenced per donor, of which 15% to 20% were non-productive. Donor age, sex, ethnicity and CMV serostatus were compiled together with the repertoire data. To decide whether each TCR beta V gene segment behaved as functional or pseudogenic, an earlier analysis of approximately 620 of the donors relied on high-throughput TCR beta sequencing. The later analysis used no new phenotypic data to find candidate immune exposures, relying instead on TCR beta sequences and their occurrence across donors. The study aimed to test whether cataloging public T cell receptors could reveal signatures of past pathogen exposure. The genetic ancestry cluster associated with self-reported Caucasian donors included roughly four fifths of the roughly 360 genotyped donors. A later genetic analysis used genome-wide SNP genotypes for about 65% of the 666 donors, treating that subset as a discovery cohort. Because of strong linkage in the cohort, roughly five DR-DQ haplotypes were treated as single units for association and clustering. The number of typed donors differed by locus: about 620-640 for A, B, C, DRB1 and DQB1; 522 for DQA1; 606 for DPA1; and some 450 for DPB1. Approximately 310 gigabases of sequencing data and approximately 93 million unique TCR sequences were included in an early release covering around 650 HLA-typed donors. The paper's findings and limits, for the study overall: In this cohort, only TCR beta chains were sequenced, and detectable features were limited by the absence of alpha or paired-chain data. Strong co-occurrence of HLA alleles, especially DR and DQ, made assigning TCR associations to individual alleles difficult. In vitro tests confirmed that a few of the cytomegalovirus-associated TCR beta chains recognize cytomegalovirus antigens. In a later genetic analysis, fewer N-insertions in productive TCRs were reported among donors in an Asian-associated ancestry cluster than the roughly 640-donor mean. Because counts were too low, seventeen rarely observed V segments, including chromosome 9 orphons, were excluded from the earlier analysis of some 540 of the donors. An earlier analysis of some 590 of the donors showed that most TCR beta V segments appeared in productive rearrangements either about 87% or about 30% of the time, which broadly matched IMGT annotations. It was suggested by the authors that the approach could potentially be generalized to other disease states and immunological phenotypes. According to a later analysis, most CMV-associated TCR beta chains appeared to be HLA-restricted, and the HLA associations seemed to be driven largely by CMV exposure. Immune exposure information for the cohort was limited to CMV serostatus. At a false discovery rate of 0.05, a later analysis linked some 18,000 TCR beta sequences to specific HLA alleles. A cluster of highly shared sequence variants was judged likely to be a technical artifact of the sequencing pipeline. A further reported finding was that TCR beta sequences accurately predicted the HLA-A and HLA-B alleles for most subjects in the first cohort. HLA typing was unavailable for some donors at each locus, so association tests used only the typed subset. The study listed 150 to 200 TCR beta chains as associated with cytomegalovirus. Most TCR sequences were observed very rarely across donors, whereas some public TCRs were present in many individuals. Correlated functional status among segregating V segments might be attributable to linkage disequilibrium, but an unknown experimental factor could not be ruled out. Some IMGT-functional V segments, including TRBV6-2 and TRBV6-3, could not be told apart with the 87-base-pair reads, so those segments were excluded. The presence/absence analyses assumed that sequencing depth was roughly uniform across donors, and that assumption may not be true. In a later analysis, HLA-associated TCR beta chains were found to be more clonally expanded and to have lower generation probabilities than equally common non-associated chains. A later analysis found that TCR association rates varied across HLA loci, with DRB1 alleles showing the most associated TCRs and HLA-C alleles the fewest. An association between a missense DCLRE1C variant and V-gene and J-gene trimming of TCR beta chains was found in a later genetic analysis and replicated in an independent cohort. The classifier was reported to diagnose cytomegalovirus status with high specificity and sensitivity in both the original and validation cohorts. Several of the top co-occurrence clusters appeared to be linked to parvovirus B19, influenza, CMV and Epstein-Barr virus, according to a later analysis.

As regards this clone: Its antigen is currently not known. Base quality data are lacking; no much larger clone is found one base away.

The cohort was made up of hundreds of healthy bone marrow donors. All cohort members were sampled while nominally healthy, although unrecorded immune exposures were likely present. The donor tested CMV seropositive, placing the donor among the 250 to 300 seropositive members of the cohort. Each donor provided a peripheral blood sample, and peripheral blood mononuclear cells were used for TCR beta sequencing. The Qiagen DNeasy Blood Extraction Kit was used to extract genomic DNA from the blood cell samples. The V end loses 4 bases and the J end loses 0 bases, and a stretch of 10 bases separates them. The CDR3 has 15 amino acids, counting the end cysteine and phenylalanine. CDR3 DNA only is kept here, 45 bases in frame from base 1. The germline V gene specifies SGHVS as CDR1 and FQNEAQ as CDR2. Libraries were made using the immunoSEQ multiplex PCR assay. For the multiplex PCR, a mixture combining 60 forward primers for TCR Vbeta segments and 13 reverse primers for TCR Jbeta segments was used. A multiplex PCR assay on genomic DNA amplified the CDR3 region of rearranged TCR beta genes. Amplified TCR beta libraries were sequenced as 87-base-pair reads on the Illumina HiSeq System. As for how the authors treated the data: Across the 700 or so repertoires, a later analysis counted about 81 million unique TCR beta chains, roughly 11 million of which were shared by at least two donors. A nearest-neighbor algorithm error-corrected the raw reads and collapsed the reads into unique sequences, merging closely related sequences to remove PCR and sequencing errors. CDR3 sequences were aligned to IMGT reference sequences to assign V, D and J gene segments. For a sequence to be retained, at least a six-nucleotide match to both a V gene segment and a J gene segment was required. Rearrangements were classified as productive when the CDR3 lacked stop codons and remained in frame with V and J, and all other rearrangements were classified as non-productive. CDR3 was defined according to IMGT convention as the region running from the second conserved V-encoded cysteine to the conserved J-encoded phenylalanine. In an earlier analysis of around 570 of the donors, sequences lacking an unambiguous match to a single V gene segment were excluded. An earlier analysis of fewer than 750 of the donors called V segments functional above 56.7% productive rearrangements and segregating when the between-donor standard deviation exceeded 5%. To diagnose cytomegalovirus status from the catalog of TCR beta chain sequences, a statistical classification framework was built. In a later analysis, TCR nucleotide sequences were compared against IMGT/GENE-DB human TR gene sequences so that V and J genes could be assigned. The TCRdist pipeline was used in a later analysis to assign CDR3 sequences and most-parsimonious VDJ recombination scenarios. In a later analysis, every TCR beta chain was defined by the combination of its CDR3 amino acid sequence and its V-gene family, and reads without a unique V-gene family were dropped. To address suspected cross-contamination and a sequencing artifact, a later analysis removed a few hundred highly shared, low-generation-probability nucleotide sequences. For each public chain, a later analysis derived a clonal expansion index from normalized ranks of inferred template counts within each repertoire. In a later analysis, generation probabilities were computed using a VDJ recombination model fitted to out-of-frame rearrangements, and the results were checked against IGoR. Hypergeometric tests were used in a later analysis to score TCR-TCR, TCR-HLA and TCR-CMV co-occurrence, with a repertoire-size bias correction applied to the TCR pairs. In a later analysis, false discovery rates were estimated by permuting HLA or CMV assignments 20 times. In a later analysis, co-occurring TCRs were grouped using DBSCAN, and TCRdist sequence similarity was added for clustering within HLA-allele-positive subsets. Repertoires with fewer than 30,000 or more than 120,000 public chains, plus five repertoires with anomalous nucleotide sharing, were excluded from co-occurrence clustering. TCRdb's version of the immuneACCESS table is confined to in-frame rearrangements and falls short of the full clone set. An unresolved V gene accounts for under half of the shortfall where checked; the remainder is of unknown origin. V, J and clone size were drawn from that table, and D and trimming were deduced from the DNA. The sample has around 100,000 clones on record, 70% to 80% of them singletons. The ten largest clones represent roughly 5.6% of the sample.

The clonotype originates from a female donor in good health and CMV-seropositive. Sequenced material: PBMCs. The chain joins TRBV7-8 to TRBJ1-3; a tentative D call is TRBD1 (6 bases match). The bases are TGTGCCAGCAGCTCCCAGGGGATCTCTGGAAACACCATATATTTT. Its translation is CASSSQGISGNTIYF.